One sample yielded the 30 T cell receptor beta chains listed below, sequenced in a study of cytomegalovirus exposure and HLA in healthy donors. Use of 60 Vbeta and 13 Jbeta primers characterized the PCR. The method was immunoSEQ multiplex PCR; TCRdb's version includes in-frame clones alone and lacks a portion of them. The table records roughly 120,000 clones, approximately 79% of them present only once. Sequencing was done on a sample of PBMCs. All receptors come from a man aged 45 to 65 in good health and CMV-seropositive.

The V call is TRBV7-9, the J call TRBJ2-3, with 9 bases lining up with TRBD2. The CDR3 consists of 15 residues. V lost 1 base to trimming and J lost 9 bases; unmatched junction nucleotides: 8. Germline V gene data show CDR1 as SEHNR and CDR2 as FQNEAQ (reference sequence). The CDR3 nucleotides read TGTGCCAGCAGCTTAGGCATAGCGGGAGTAGGCACGCAGTATTTT. This gives the protein CASSLGIAGVGTQYF.

This clone showed up just once. The same CDR3 also results from other DNA sequences found in this sample. The CDR3 coding sequence is TGTGCCAGCTCACCACAGCGGGGCCAGGAGACCCAGTACTTC. Translation gives CASSPQRGQETQYF. This rearrangement joins TRBV18 to TRBJ2-5; 7 nucleotides line up with TRBD2. The ends lost 1 base at V and 5 bases at J; junction bases unmatched: 4. The germline gives CDR1 KGHSH, CDR2 LQKENI. The CDR3 contains 14 residues.

V and J are TRBV18 and TRBJ1-5, with D possibly TRBD1 on 6 matching bases. The CDR3 is 14 amino acids. CDR1 is KGHSH, CDR2 LQKENI, per germline. V lost 2 bases and J 4 bases, leaving 9 bases between the germline ends. The CDR3 bases are TGTGCCAGCTCACCAGGACAGTCTAATCAGCCCCAGCATTTT. It translates to CASSPGQSNQPQHF.

This clone occurred once. The chain recombines TRBV19 with TRBJ2-5; 7 bases line up with TRBD2. Losses at the gene ends were 5 bases for V and 3 bases for J; bases not matched to a gene: 6. This CDR3 comprises 14 residues. Germline V gene data show CDR1 as LNHDA and CDR2 as SQIVND (reference sequence). The CDR3 DNA reads TGTGCCAGTAGTCCCGGGGGAGGGAAAGAGACCCAGTACTTC. This codes for CASSPGGGKETQYF. Complete variable domain (other parts from reference TRBV19 and TRBJ2-5): DGGITQSPKYLFRKEGQNVTLSCEQNLNHDAMYWYRQDPGQGLRLIYYSQIVNDFQKGDIAEGYSVSREKKESFPLTVTSAQKNPTAFYLCASSPGGGKETQYFGPGTRLLVL.

CDR3 nucleotides: TGTGCCAGCAGTTTGGGGGTAGCGGGACTGAACACCGGGGAGCTGTTTTTT. Protein sequence: CASSLGVAGLNTGELFF. This chain uses TRBV27 with TRBJ2-2, with 8 bases matching TRBD2. The germline gives CDR1 MNHEY, CDR2 SMNVEV (reference sequence). This CDR3 region has 17 residues. V trimming: 3 bases; J trimming: 1 base; junction bases outside the gene matches: 7.

The chain employs TRBV7-2 and TRBJ1-5; 9 nucleotides match TRBD1. CDR1 is SGHTA, CDR2 FQGNSA, per germline. The trim removed 5 bases at V and 4 bases at J, leaving 6 bases unmatched. The CDR3 contains 15 residues. CDR3 loop: CASSPEGTGNQPQHF. CDR3 nucleotide sequence: TGTGCCAGCAGCCCAGAGGGGACAGGGAATCAGCCCCAGCATTTT. Complete variable domain (other parts from reference TRBV7-2 and TRBJ1-5): GAGVSQSPSNKVTEKGKDVELRCDPISGHTALYWYRQSLGQGLEFLIYFQGNSAPDKSGLPSDRFSAERTGGSVSTLTIQRTQQEDSAVYLCASSPEGTGNQPQHFGDGTRLSIL.

CDR3 in amino acids: CASSPGTGYQPQHF. The CDR3 bases are TGTGCCAGCAGCCCCGGGACAGGGTATCAGCCCCAGCATTTT. The gene calls are TRBV5-6 and TRBJ1-5, with 9 bases aligning to TRBD1. The germline V gene has CDR1 SGHDT and CDR2 YYEEEE. The CDR3 contains 14 residues. Germline trimming cut 4 bases from V and 5 bases from J; bases unmatched to any gene: 4.

In its sample, this clone was seen a few times. The chain joins TRBV5-1 to TRBJ1-4; 11 bases agree with TRBD1. The junction had 10 bases not matched to a gene; V was cut back by 3 bases and J by 3 bases. This CDR3 has 18 amino acids. The germline V gene has CDR1 SGHRS and CDR2 YFSETQ. Here the CDR3 DNA reads TGCGCCAGCAGCTACGGACAGGGGGCGCCGGGCCCTAATGAAAAACTGTTTTTT. Its protein is CASSYGQGAPGPNEKLFF. The full variable domain, in which reference TRBV5-1 and TRBJ1-4 provide the parts outside the CDR3, is KAGVTQTPRYLIKTRGQQVTLSCSPISGHRSVSWYQQTPGQGLQFLFEYFSETQRNKGNFPGRFSGRQFSNSRSEMNVSTLELGDSALYLCASSYGQGAPGPNEKLFFGSGTQLSVL.

The rearrangement joins TRBV27 to TRBJ2-2; D gene unclear. CDR1 is MNHEY, CDR2 SMNVEV, per germline (reference sequence). V was trimmed by 2 bases and J by 3 bases, leaving 10 bases between them. The CDR3 length is 15 residues. CDR3 in DNA: TGTGCCAGCAGTTTAAGGCAGGTAGACACCGGGGAGCTGTTTTTT. Protein product: CASSLRQVDTGELFF.

The gene calls are TRBV2 and TRBJ2-5; tentative D call: TRBD2 (5 bases). The germline CDR1 and CDR2 sequences are SNHLY and FYNNEI. The CDR3 has 17 residues. The ends were cut back, 1 base at V and 5 bases at J, with 20 bases in the middle. The CDR3 DNA follows: TGTGCCAGCAGTGAAGTGATTAGCGTCCTCCTGCCGGAGACCCAGTACTTC. This sequence encodes CASSEVISVLLPETQYF.

Only a few counts were recorded for this clone. V usage is TRBV19 and J usage is TRBJ1-1, with D perhaps TRBD1 (5 bases). V was clipped by 6 bases and J by 1 base, with 6 bases between them. CDR3 size: 12 residues. CDR1 and CDR2 from the germline V gene are LNHDA and SQIVND (reference sequence). In DNA, the CDR3 is TGTGCCAGTAGCGACAGGAACACTGAAGCTTTCTTT. Protein product: CASSDRNTEAFF.

The chain is built from TRBV5-5 and TRBJ1-2, with 8 bases fitting TRBD1. J lost 4 bases, V lost 0 bases, and 2 bases had no gene match. This CDR3 has 14 amino acids. Germline V gene sequence: CDR1 SGHKS, CDR2 YYEKEE (reference sequence). CDR3 in amino acids: CASSLEQGAYGYTF. Written as DNA, the CDR3 is TGTGCCAGCAGCTTGGAGCAGGGGGCCTATGGCTACACCTTC.

This rearrangement joins TRBV6-1 to TRBJ1-2; D gene ambiguous. From germline, CDR1 is MNHNS and CDR2 SASEGT. The CDR3 totals 14 residues. Trimming shortened V by 0 bases and J by 4 bases, and 9 bases separated the two germline ends. In DNA, the CDR3 is TGTGCCAGCAGTGAAGCGCTATTGATCTATGGCTACACCTTC. It encodes CASSEALLIYGYTF.

V gene TRBV18 combines with J gene TRBJ2-7, with 7 nucleotides matching TRBD1. CDR3 length: 15 residues. Germline V gene lookup returns CDR1 KGHSH and CDR2 LQKENI. The ends lost 6 bases at V and 0 bases at J; junction bases unmatched: 8. The CDR3 DNA sequence: TGTGCCAGCTCGCAAGGGACAGCGGCCTCCTACGAGCAGTACTTC. Translated, it gives CASSQGTAASYEQYF.

The rearrangement uses TRBV27 and TRBJ2-1; D not certain. CDR1 and CDR2 from the germline V gene are MNHEY and SMNVEV (reference sequence). The CDR3 is 16 residues long. Trimming took off 5 bases at V and 6 bases at J, with 20 bases between the two ends. The CDR3 sequence is CASSLGRSPALNEQFF. CDR3 nucleotides: TGTGCCAGCAGTCTTGGGCGAAGCCCTGCCCTCAATGAGCAGTTCTTC.

The chain employs TRBV6-1 and TRBJ1-2; TRBD1 might be the D (5 bases). The CDR3 is 12 residues long. Trimming removed 7 bases from V and 8 bases from J, with 14 bases in between. The V gene's germline CDR1 is MNHNS and CDR2 SASEGT. Here the CDR3 reads CASTTGSSGYTF. CDR3 nucleotide sequence: TGTGCCAGCACCACAGGAAGTTCCGGCTACACCTTC.

The chain links TRBV2 to TRBJ2-3, with TRBD1 matching over 8 bases. Germline values: CDR1 SNHLY, CDR2 FYNNEI. The CDR3 totals 12 residues. The V segment lost 7 bases and the J segment 4 bases; nucleotides outside the gene matches: 1. CDR3 sequence: CASTTGADTQYF. The CDR3 nucleotides are TGTGCCAGCACGACAGGGGCAGATACGCAGTATTTT.

CDR3 amino acids: CASSAGTNYGYTF. The CDR3, as DNA: TGCGCCAGCAGTGCAGGGACTAACTATGGCTACACCTTC. The rearrangement joins TRBV10-2 to TRBJ1-2; TRBD1 is a possible D gene (5 bases). V lost 4 bases and J 0 bases, leaving 6 bases between the germline ends. Per the germline V gene, CDR1 is WSHSY and CDR2 is SAAADI. CDR3 length equals 13 residues.

The chain recombines TRBV29-1 with TRBJ2-7; 7 bases are shared with TRBD2. The germline CDR1 and CDR2 sequences are SQVTM and ANQGSEA. The CDR3 has 15 residues. The V gene end was trimmed by 1 base and the J gene end by 0 bases; junction bases not matched to a gene: 6. The CDR3 is CSVEARLADSYEQYF. The DNA for the CDR3 is TGCAGCGTTGAAGCTCGGCTAGCGGACTCCTACGAGCAGTACTTC.

The CDR3 sequence: CASSYSGRAYNEQFF. CDR3 bases: TGTGCCAGCAGTTATTCGGGTCGAGCGTACAATGAGCAGTTCTTC. The J gene is TRBJ2-1, the V gene TRBV6-6; no clear D gene. Trimming shortened V by 3 bases and J by 4 bases, and 13 bases separated the two germline ends. The V gene's germline CDR1 is MNHNY and CDR2 SVGAGI (reference sequence). CDR3 length: 15 residues.

This chain joins TRBV2 and TRBJ2-3, with TRBD1 identical over 9 bases. The CDR3 runs to 18 residues. Looked up from germline, CDR1 is SNHLY and CDR2 is FYNNEI. The trim removed 6 bases at V and 6 bases at J, leaving 19 bases unmatched. Here the CDR3 DNA reads TGTGCCAGCAGGTCCGGGACAGGGACGGTCTCGGGATGGGATACGCAGTATTTT. Amino acids: CASRSGTGTVSGWDTQYF. The full variable domain, in which reference TRBV2 and TRBJ2-3 provide the parts outside the CDR3, is EPEVTQTPSHQVTQMGQEVILRCVPISNHLYFYWYRQILGQKVEFLVSFYNNEISEKSEIFDDQFSVERPDGSNFTLKIRSTKLEDSAMYFCASRSGTGTVSGWDTQYFGPGTRLTVL.

The chain joins TRBV5-1 to TRBJ1-5, with 8 nucleotides matching TRBD1. J was trimmed by 7 bases and V by 3 bases; bases with no gene match: 9. The germline CDR1 and CDR2 sequences are SGHRS and YFSETQ. The length of the CDR3 is 15 residues. The CDR3: CASSSGQGVGQPQHF. Here the CDR3 DNA reads TGCGCCAGCAGCTCCGGACAGGGCGTCGGACAGCCCCAGCATTTT.

This clone has just a few counts. The V gene is TRBV5-1, the J gene TRBJ2-7; TRBD1 agrees at 9 bases. This CDR3 is built from 14 residues. CDR1 SGHRS and CDR2 YFSETQ come from the germline V gene. With 4 bases clipped from V and 3 bases from J, the junction kept 5 bases outside the gene matches. The CDR3: CASSPWTGDYEQYF. CDR3 bases: TGCGCCAGCAGCCCCTGGACAGGGGACTACGAGCAGTACTTC.

The chain couples TRBV15 to TRBJ1-2; a weak D match, TRBD1 (5 bases). This CDR3 has 15 amino acids. V was clipped by 1 base and J by 7 bases, with 16 bases between them. CDR1 and CDR2 (germline): LNHNV, YYDKDF (reference sequence). CDR3 sequence reads: CATSRVAGDATGYTF. The CDR3 region has the DNA TGTGCCACCAGCAGAGTGGCGGGGGATGCGACTGGCTACACCTTC.

The V call is TRBV29-1, the J call TRBJ2-1; 7 nucleotides agree with TRBD2. V lost 2 bases, J lost 7 bases, and 11 bases stayed unmatched. Germline CDR1 SQVTM, CDR2 ANQGSEA. The CDR3 runs 15 residues. The CDR3 sequence: CSVEIAGRIFNEQFF. The CDR3 bases are TGCAGCGTTGAAATAGCGGGCAGGATATTTAATGAGCAGTTCTTC.

The V call is TRBV19, the J call TRBJ2-1; 10 bases map to TRBD2. The CDR3 contains 17 residues. Germline V gene sequence: CDR1 LNHDA, CDR2 SQIVND (reference sequence). V was clipped by 1 base and J by 0 bases; unmatched bases: 3. CDR3: CASSIAGTSASYNEQFF. The CDR3 DNA follows: TGTGCCAGTAGTATAGCGGGGACTAGCGCCTCCTACAATGAGCAGTTCTTC.

In this sample, this clone turned up a few times. The chain employs TRBV19 and TRBJ2-3; D unresolved. Between the trimmed V and J ends, which lost 5 bases and 0 bases, there was a span of 12 bases. CDR3 size: 15 residues. Germline lookup yields CDR1 LNHDA and CDR2 SQIVND (reference sequence). The CDR3 sequence is CASSYGDKSTDTQYF. The CDR3 bases are TGTGCCAGTAGTTACGGCGACAAGAGCACAGATACGCAGTATTTT.

V usage is TRBV9 and J usage is TRBJ1-2; D remains unclear. The V and J ends lost 4 bases and 7 bases respectively, with 14 bases between them. The CDR3 length is 13 residues. Germline CDR1 and CDR2: SGDLS and YYNGEE. The CDR3 loop is CASSPTVEGGYTF. CDR3 nucleotides: TGTGCCAGCAGCCCCACCGTGGAGGGTGGCTACACCTTC.

Here the CDR3 reads CASSLAGGGRNTEAFF. CDR3 bases: TGTGCCAGCAGCTTAGCTGGGGGGGGGCGGAACACTGAAGCTTTCTTT. J is TRBJ1-1 and V is TRBV7-2, with D possibly being TRBD1 (6 bases). Deletions cut 0 bases from V and 1 base from J, with 12 bases between. The CDR3 runs to 16 residues. Germline CDR1 reads SGHTA; CDR2 reads FQGNSA.

The J gene is TRBJ2-6, the V gene TRBV2, with D maybe TRBD1 (6 bases). Germline CDR1 is SNHLY and CDR2 is FYNNEI. The CDR3 runs 16 residues. Trimming removed 10 bases at V and 6 bases at J, with 22 bases between. The CDR3 loop is CANYGTIATEANVLTF. The CDR3 coding sequence is TGTGCCAACTACGGGACAATCGCCACTGAGGCCAACGTCCTGACTTTC.